Reported below is one T cell receptor beta chain. The protocol was immunoSEQ multiplex PCR, while the TCRdb copy is restricted to in-frame clones and leaves out a portion. This sample has some 86,000 clones, with around four fifths found just once. These data come from a study of blood T cell repertoires in COVID-19. Per germline, CDR1 ENHRY and CDR2 SYGVKD. V was pared by 5 bases and J by 0 bases, with 4 bases of the junction left unmatched. This CDR3 has 15 residues. This chain uses TRBV10-3 with TRBJ1-3, with 7 bases matching TRBD1. Sequenced sample: peripheral blood. The clonotype originates from a woman over 75 with active or convalescent COVID-19. This CDR3 reads CAISRQGSSGNTIYF. CDR3 in DNA: TGTGCCATCAGTCGACAGGGATCCTCTGGAAACACCATATATTTT.